This section outlines one TCR beta chain sequence together with its context. Its antigen is not identified. The sample is drawn from a study of cytomegalovirus exposure and HLA in healthy donors. Whole-study results and caveats: Most of the CMV-associated TCR beta chains (in a later analysis) appeared to be HLA-restricted. Later on, an analysis tied about 17,000 TCR beta sequences to HLA alleles at 0.05 false discovery rate. A later analysis by the authors found several of the most significant clusters apparently linked to common viral pathogens.

This CDR3 has 14 amino acids. Trimming left V 0 bases short and J 8 bases short, with 14 bases between. CDR1 and CDR2 (germline): SGHRS, YFSETQ. Primers: 60 Vbeta forward and 13 Jbeta reverse. Clones were read by immunoSEQ multiplex PCR, and TCRdb kept only the in-frame ones, dropping some. This repertoire includes around 140,000 clones. V and J are TRBV5-1 and TRBJ1-2; D remains unclear. Sequenced input: PBMCs. The TCR originated in a woman in her thirties or forties in good health and CMV-seronegative. This CDR3 is CASSLAPSERGYTF. The CDR3 nucleotides are TGCGCCAGCAGCTTGGCCCCCTCCGAGAGGGGCTACACCTTC.